The 5 T cell receptor beta chains in this list originate from one sample, sequenced in a study of STAT5B mutations in CD4+ large granular lymphocyte leukemia. Data came from immunoSEQ multiplex PCR; TCRdb stores just in-frame clones and leaves some out. This table holds fewer than 50,000 clones, 80% to 90% found once. Sequencing was carried out using CD4+ T cells from blood buffy coats. The receptors shown here come from a human donor in good health.

V gene TRBV19 combines with J gene TRBJ1-5; no clear D gene. Trimming removed 1 base from V and 0 bases from J, with 4 bases in between. The CDR3 totals 14 residues. CDR1 is LNHDA, CDR2 SQIVND, per germline (reference sequence). The CDR3 loop reads CASSIGYSNQPQHF. CDR3 DNA: TGTGCCAGTAGTATAGGTTATAGCAATCAGCCCCAGCATTTT. The full variable domain, in which reference TRBV19 and TRBJ1-5 provide the parts outside the CDR3, is DGGITQSPKYLFRKEGQNVTLSCEQNLNHDAMYWYRQDPGQGLRLIYYSQIVNDFQKGDIAEGYSVSREKKESFPLTVTSAQKNPTAFYLCASSIGYSNQPQHFGDGTRLSIL.

The CDR3: CASSVLGASRETQYF. The CDR3 DNA reads TGTGCCAGCAGCGTACTCGGGGCCTCGAGAGAGACCCAGTACTTC. The chain uses TRBV9 and TRBJ2-5; tentatively, D is TRBD1 or TRBD2 (5 bases each). CDR3 length: 15 residues. CDR1 and CDR2 (germline): SGDLS, YYNGEE. Trimming took off 1 base at V and 4 bases at J, with 14 bases between the two ends.

This chain links TRBV4-2 with TRBJ2-1; 7 positions agree with TRBD2. The CDR3 has 15 residues. Trimming took 0 bases from V and 7 from J; bases not matched to a gene: 6. From germline, CDR1 is LGHNA and CDR2 YNFKEQ. The CDR3 nucleotides read TGTGCCAGCAGCCAAGACGGCGGGAGCAGGAATGAGCAGTTCTTC. Translated: CASSQDGGSRNEQFF.

The rearrangement uses TRBV6-1 and TRBJ1-2, with D possibly TRBD1 on 5 matching bases. The CDR3 has 11 amino acids. CDR1 is MNHNS and CDR2 is SASEGT in the germline V gene. V was cut by 3 bases and J by 9 bases, with 8 bases left in between. The CDR3 DNA follows: TGTGCCAGCAGTGACAGGGCGCGCTACACCTTC. It yields the protein CASSDRARYTF.

The chain combines TRBV27 with TRBJ1-1; no clear D. Germline CDR1 MNHEY, CDR2 SMNVEV (reference sequence). This CDR3 contains 15 residues. Between the trimmed V and J ends, which lost 4 bases and 4 bases, there was a span of 16 bases. The CDR3, as DNA: TGTGCCAGCAGTTCGCTCCTCCGAGCGGGCACTGAAGCTTTCTTT. This encodes CASSSLLRAGTEAFF.